This T cell receptor beta chain was captured by sequencing in a study of monozygotic twins with inflammatory bowel disease. Study observations and caveats: Against healthy co-twins, IBD patients had lower TCRbeta diversity (measured by inverse Simpson).

Concerning this clonotype: The target antigen is unknown.

TCRdb reprocessed the 5' RACE reads and stores each CDR3 protein as one record, lacking DNA. The sample holds approximately 390,000 distinct CDR3 sequences. The CDR3 has 15 residues. Germline V CDR1 and CDR2: LGHNA, YSLEER. One blood sample of approximately 2.7 ml was taken from each donor. This receptor was obtained from a human donor with ulcerative colitis or Crohn's disease, or a healthy co-twin of an affected twin (not recorded which). The rearrangement uses TRBV4-3 and TRBJ1-4. Sequencing input: blood. The CDR3 protein is CASSQDSGGKEKLFF.